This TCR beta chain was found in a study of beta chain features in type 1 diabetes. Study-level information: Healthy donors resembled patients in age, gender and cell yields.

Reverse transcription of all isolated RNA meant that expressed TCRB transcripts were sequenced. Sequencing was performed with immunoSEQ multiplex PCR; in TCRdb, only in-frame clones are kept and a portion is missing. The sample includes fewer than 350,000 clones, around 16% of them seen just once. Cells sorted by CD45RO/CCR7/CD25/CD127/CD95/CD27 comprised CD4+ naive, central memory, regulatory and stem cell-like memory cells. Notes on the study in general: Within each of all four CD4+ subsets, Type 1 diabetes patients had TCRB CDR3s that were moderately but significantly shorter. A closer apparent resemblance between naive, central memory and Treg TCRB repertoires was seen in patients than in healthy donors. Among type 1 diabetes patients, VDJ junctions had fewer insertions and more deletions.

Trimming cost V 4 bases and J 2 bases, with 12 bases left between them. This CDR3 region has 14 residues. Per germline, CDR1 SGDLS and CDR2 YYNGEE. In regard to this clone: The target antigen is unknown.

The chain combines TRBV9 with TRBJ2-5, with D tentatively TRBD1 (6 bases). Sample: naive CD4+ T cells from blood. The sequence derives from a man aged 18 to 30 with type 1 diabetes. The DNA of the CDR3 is TGTGCCAGCAGCACGGGACAATTGCAAGAGACCCAGTACTTC. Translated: CASSTGQLQETQYF. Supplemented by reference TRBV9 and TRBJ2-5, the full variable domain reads DSGVTQTPKHLITATGQRVTLRCSPRSGDLSVYWYQQSLDQGLQFLIQYYNGEERAKGNILERFSAQQFPDLHSELNLSSLELGDSALYFCASSTGQLQETQYFGPGTRLLVL.